This T cell receptor (beta chain) was retrieved from a study of Graves' ophthalmopathy and Graves' hyperthyroidism. General study points: Using a 13-signature model, the authors split ophthalmopathy from stable hyperthyroidism, with approximately 88% sensitivity and 70% to 83% specificity.

CDR3 regions of TCR beta were amplified from RNA transcripts. An opening RT-PCR round employed HTBI primers and preceded a second-round multiplex PCR. MiXCR, run by TCRdb on the multiplex PCR reads, gives a single entry per CDR3 protein. The table has 600,000 to 950,000 distinct CDR3 sequences, roughly two fifths seen once; the top ten hold 44%. Ophthalmopathy donors were characterized by moderate-to-severe activity, CAS of at least 3, NOSPECS of at least 4, and duration under 3 months. This clonotype came up once. As yet, its antigen is unknown. Trimming cost V 3 bases and J 0 bases, with 12 bases left between them. Germline V gene data show CDR1 as LNHNV and CDR2 as YYDKDF (reference sequence). The CDR3 sequence is 15 residues long.

The receptor comes from an adult man with Graves' ophthalmopathy. The chain is built from TRBV15 and TRBJ2-7, with no clear D. Sequencing input: peripheral blood. As DNA, the CDR3 is TGTGCCACCAGCAGCCCCGGGCCGAGCTCCTACGAGCAGTACTTC. Translating gives CATSSPGPSSYEQYF.